A single sample gave rise to the 13 T cell receptor beta chains below, sequenced in a study of blood T cell repertoires in COVID-19. Generated by immunoSEQ multiplex PCR, the TCRdb table keeps only in-frame clones and is missing some. In the table there are approximately 270,000 clones, about nine tenths of which are singletons. The sequenced sample consisted of PBMCs or T cells enriched from blood (not recorded which). These receptors all stem from a woman in her fifties or sixties who had recovered from COVID-19.

This chain uses TRBV7-8 with TRBJ1-1, with D maybe TRBD1 (6 bases). This CDR3 has 16 amino acids. Trimming cost V 6 bases and J 0 bases, with 17 bases left between them. Germline CDR1 reads SGHVS; CDR2 reads FQNEAQ. For the CDR3, the DNA is TGTGCCAGCAGGGATCCCAGGGGAAGAGTGAACACTGAAGCTTTCTTT. Its translation: CASRDPRGRVNTEAFF.

The chain has TRBV7-9 and TRBJ2-2; TRBD1 is a possible D gene (6 bases). The length of the CDR3 is 13 residues. Germline CDR1 SEHNR, CDR2 FQNEAQ (reference sequence). The V and J ends lost 7 bases and 4 bases respectively, with 10 bases between them. The CDR3 DNA reads TGTGCCAGCACCCCCAGGGGCACCGGGGAGCTGTTTTTT. As protein: CASTPRGTGELFF.

This chain joins TRBV4-1 and TRBJ2-3, with TRBD2 matching 8 bases. This CDR3 comprises 18 residues. With 0 bases clipped from V and 6 bases from J, the junction kept 14 bases outside the gene matches. Germline V lookup: CDR1 MGHRA, CDR2 YSYEKL. The DNA of the CDR3 is TGCGCCAGCAGCCAAGATTACTTCCTACGGGAGGGTTCCGATACGCAGTATTTT. As protein: CASSQDYFLREGSDTQYF.

Here the CDR3 DNA reads TGTGCCAGCAGCTATAAGGGGAGGGAGCAGTTCTTC. It specifies CASSYKGREQFF. The chain uses TRBV9 and TRBJ2-1; weak D call: TRBD2 (6 bases). Trimming stripped 4 bases from V and 10 bases from J, with 12 bases between. The CDR3 has 12 residues. CDR1 is SGDLS, CDR2 YYNGEE, per germline. The full variable domain, its missing parts supplied by reference TRBV9 and TRBJ2-1, is DSGVTQTPKHLITATGQRVTLRCSPRSGDLSVYWYQQSLDQGLQFLIQYYNGEERAKGNILERFSAQQFPDLHSELNLSSLELGDSALYFCASSYKGREQFFGPGTRLTVL.

The chain has TRBV6-5 and TRBJ1-5; tentatively, D is TRBD1 (6 bases). The V gene's germline CDR1 is MNHEY and CDR2 SVGAGI. V was cut by 5 bases and J by 8 bases, with 13 bases left in between. The CDR3 has 13 residues. CDR3 nucleotide sequence: TGTGCCAGCAGTAGACAGGCCGATGAGCCCCAGCATTTT. This translates into CASSRQADEPQHF.

This sequence joins TRBV12-3 or TRBV12-4 and TRBJ2-5, with D unresolved. Trimming stripped 5 bases from V and 5 bases from J, with 9 bases between. This CDR3 has 12 residues. Here the CDR3 DNA reads TGTGCCAGCAGTCCATTCGGGGAGACCCAGTACTTC. It codes for CASSPFGETQYF.

Only one count was recorded for this clone. Other DNA sequences from this sample encode an identical CDR3 as well. The rearrangement links TRBV18 to TRBJ1-1; D unclear. Germline values: CDR1 KGHSH, CDR2 LQKENI. Trimming removed 3 bases from V and 3 bases from J, with 8 bases in between. This CDR3 has 13 amino acids. DNA of the CDR3: TGTGCCAGCTCACCCCTCGGGGACACTGAAGCTTTCTTT. Amino acids: CASSPLGDTEAFF.

On this clone itself: At the DNA level, this CDR3 is encoded by other sequences in the same sample as well. The V and J genes are TRBV28 and TRBJ1-5; no clear D gene. The germline V and J ends were trimmed by 3 bases and 7 bases, with 4 bases remaining between them. Germline CDR1 reads MDHEN; CDR2 reads SYDVKM. The CDR3 is 11 amino acids. The chain's CDR3 is CASSFGQPQHF. The DNA for the CDR3 is TGTGCCAGCAGTTTTGGCCAGCCCCAGCATTTT.

The chain employs TRBV28 and TRBJ2-3, with D possibly being TRBD2 (6 bases). The CDR3 is 18 residues long. In germline, CDR1 is MDHEN, CDR2 SYDVKM. The ends were cut back, 0 bases at V and 2 bases at J, with 18 bases in the middle. CDR3 in DNA: TGTGCCAGCAGTTTATGGCAAGGTAGGGGAGGAGACACAGATACGCAGTATTTT. Protein product: CASSLWQGRGGDTDTQYF.

The chain links TRBV7-9 to TRBJ1-1; D is unclear. Germline V lookup: CDR1 SEHNR, CDR2 FQNEAQ (reference sequence). V dropped 3 bases and J dropped 8 bases, with 7 bases sitting between them. This CDR3 spans 11 amino acids. This CDR3 reads CASSLGKEAFF. CDR3 DNA: TGTGCCAGCAGCTTGGGCAAGGAAGCTTTCTTT. The full variable domain, its missing parts supplied by reference TRBV7-9 and TRBJ1-1, is DTGVSQNPRHKITKRGQNVTFRCDPISEHNRLYWYRQTLGQGPEFLTYFQNEAQLEKSRLLSDRFSAERPKGSFSTLEIQRTEQGDSAMYLCASSLGKEAFFGQGTRLTVV.

J is TRBJ2-3 and V is TRBV7-3; TRBD2 aligns across 10 bases. V lost 3 bases and J lost 2; bases outside the gene matches: 2. This CDR3 has 15 amino acids. From germline, CDR1 is SGHTA and CDR2 FQGTGA. This CDR3 is CASSFGTSVTDTQYF. The CDR3 DNA reads as TGTGCCAGCAGCTTCGGGACTAGCGTCACAGATACGCAGTATTTT.

The rearrangement uses TRBV18 and TRBJ1-2, with D possibly matching TRBD1 (6 bases). Between the trimmed V and J ends, which lost 1 base and 2 bases, there was a span of 11 bases. The CDR3 is 15 residues long. Germline loops: CDR1 KGHSH, CDR2 LQKENI. The CDR3 is CASSPRQDPNYGYTF. In nucleotides, the CDR3 is TGTGCCAGCTCACCACGACAGGATCCCAACTATGGCTACACCTTC.

The chain carries TRBV7-9 and TRBJ1-1; 7 nucleotides agree with TRBD1. Germline loops: CDR1 SEHNR, CDR2 FQNEAQ (reference sequence). The CDR3 has 15 amino acids. Trimming cost V 1 base and J 4 bases; bases outside gene matches: 6. CDR3 sequence: CASSLGRQGPTEAFF. CDR3 in DNA: TGTGCCAGCAGCTTAGGTAGACAGGGCCCCACTGAAGCTTTCTTT.